Listed here are 16 T cell receptor beta chains from one sample, sequenced in a study of shared clonotypes between healthy human individuals. Only in-frame clones appear in the TCRdb table, and some are missing; sequencing was by immunoSEQ multiplex PCR. This table has about 2.2 million clones, just over 90% appearing once. As defined, naive CD8 cells were CD45RO-negative and positively selected for CCR7, with terminally differentiated effector memory CD45RA+ cells excluded. Sequencing used naive CD8+ T cells from PBMCs. All receptors derive from a young man in good health. Some clones in this sample may be carry-over from other donors' samples.

The chain recombines TRBV7-3 with TRBJ2-7; D not resolved. Germline CDR1 is SGHTA and CDR2 is FQGTGA. This CDR3 spans 15 amino acids. Between the trimmed V and J ends, which lost 4 bases and 3 bases, there was a span of 16 bases. The chain's CDR3 is CASSWRAGEVYEQYF. The CDR3 DNA reads as TGTGCCAGCAGCTGGCGCGCAGGAGAAGTCTACGAGCAGTACTTC.

This clone came up once. CDR3 sequence reads: CASSPGFGANYGYTF. The DNA of the CDR3 is TGTGCCAGCAGTCCTGGCTTTGGAGCTAACTATGGCTACACCTTC. V gene TRBV27 combines with J gene TRBJ1-2; D gene ambiguous. Trimming took off 5 bases at V and 0 bases at J, with 13 bases between the two ends. Germline values: CDR1 MNHEY, CDR2 SMNVEV (reference sequence). This CDR3 has 15 amino acids.

V and J are TRBV29-1 and TRBJ1-1, with D maybe TRBD1 (5 bases). The germline gives CDR1 SQVTM, CDR2 ANQGSEA. This CDR3 has 14 amino acids. Trimming took 7 bases from V and 2 from J, leaving 17 bases between them. CDR3 sequence (DNA): TGCAGCGCCCATAACCGGGACGTAAACACTGAAGCTTTCTTT. Its protein product is CSAHNRDVNTEAFF.

The rearrangement joins TRBV5-6 to TRBJ1-1, with D possibly being TRBD1 (6 bases). Per the germline V gene, CDR1 is SGHDT and CDR2 is YYEEEE. The CDR3 has 17 amino acids. V shed 4 bases and J shed 4 bases, with 23 bases lying between them. The CDR3 here is CASSAAGGLLVFTEAFF. In nucleotides, the CDR3 is TGTGCCAGCAGCGCCGCGGGGGGGCTTCTCGTGTTCACTGAAGCTTTCTTT.

The V gene is TRBV19, the J gene TRBJ2-7; D uncertain. CDR1 and CDR2 (germline): LNHDA, SQIVND (reference sequence). V was trimmed by 5 bases and J by 1 base, leaving 9 bases between them. This CDR3 has 13 residues. The CDR3 DNA reads as TGTGCCAGTAGTCTCAGTTGGTCCTACGAGCAGTACTTC. It specifies CASSLSWSYEQYF.

The chain carries TRBV6-6 and TRBJ1-2; TRBD1 matches 9 bases. CDR3 length equals 16 residues. Germline CDR1 reads MNHNY; CDR2 reads SVGAGI (reference sequence). V was clipped by 4 bases and J by 7 bases; unmatched bases: 13. CDR3 loop: CASSSTGTGKDSGYTF. CDR3 nucleotides: TGTGCCAGCAGTTCCACCGGGACAGGGAAGGACTCTGGCTACACCTTC.

About this clone itself: Other DNA sequences in this specimen translate into the identical CDR3. The chain couples TRBV5-1 to TRBJ2-3; D is perhaps TRBD2 (5 bases). The V gene lost 1 base and the J gene lost 4 bases, with 7 bases spanning the gap. The germline V gene has CDR1 SGHRS and CDR2 YFSETQ. There are 13 residues in the CDR3. Here the CDR3 reads CASSLTGADTQYF. The CDR3 DNA reads TGCGCCAGCAGCTTGACCGGGGCAGATACGCAGTATTTT.

V and J are TRBV28 and TRBJ2-7, with TRBD1 matching 9 bases. Trimming at V came to 2 bases and at J to 4 bases, leaving 9 bases not matched to a gene. Germline V CDR1 and CDR2: MDHEN, SYDVKM. This CDR3 is built from 16 residues. In DNA, the CDR3 is TGTGCCAGCAGTTTAAGGGCGGGACAGGGAGTTTACGAGCAGTACTTC. Translating it yields CASSLRAGQGVYEQYF.

The rearrangement joins TRBV19 to TRBJ2-7, with 13 nucleotides matching TRBD2. V lost 5 bases to trimming and J lost 3 bases; unmatched junction nucleotides: 4. The CDR3 has 15 residues. CDR1 LNHDA and CDR2 SQIVND come from the germline V gene (reference sequence). The CDR3 region is CASSAGLAGVYEQYF. DNA for the CDR3: TGTGCCAGTAGTGCCGGACTAGCGGGAGTCTACGAGCAGTACTTC.

This chain links TRBV11-3 with TRBJ1-1; 7 bases are shared with TRBD1. The CDR3 is made up of 18 amino acids. V shed 5 bases, J shed 2 bases, and the junction held 17 bases outside the gene matches. Germline V gives CDR1 SGHNT, CDR2 YENEEA. The CDR3 DNA follows: TGTGCCAGCAGCCATAGGGCCGAAGGACAGGAGCTCAACACTGAAGCTTTCTTT. Amino acids: CASSHRAEGQELNTEAFF.

This chain uses TRBV7-6 with TRBJ2-7, with D possibly matching TRBD2 (6 bases). The germline V and J ends were trimmed by 5 bases and 5 bases, with 22 bases remaining between them. The CDR3 contains 16 residues. CDR1 is SGHVS, CDR2 FNYEAQ, per germline. DNA for the CDR3: TGTGCCAGCAGCAAGCGACCGGGGGAAAGGATGGACGAGCAGTACTTC. Protein product: CASSKRPGERMDEQYF.

The chain is built from TRBV2 and TRBJ2-2; possible D gene TRBD2, 5 bases. Germline V lookup: CDR1 SNHLY, CDR2 FYNNEI. V was trimmed by 2 bases and J by 2 bases, leaving 6 bases between them. There are 14 residues in the CDR3. The CDR3 reads CASSERLNTGELFF. CDR3 bases: TGTGCCAGCAGTGAACGACTAAACACCGGGGAGCTGTTTTTT.

The chain combines TRBV5-1 with TRBJ2-2; TRBD2 is a possible D gene (5 bases). The CDR3 contains 12 residues. CDR1 is SGHRS and CDR2 is YFSETQ in the germline V gene. V lost 5 bases to trimming and J lost 7 bases, with 9 bases between them. The chain's CDR3 is CASSEGSGELFF. In nucleotides, the CDR3 is TGCGCCAGCAGTGAGGGCAGCGGGGAGCTGTTTTTT.

The chain recombines TRBV19 with TRBJ1-4; TRBD1 matches 8 bases. Losses at the gene ends were 5 bases for V and 4 bases for J; bases not matched to a gene: 3. CDR1 is LNHDA, CDR2 SQIVND, per germline (reference sequence). This CDR3 comprises 14 residues. CDR3 in amino acids: CASSWTGLNEKLFF. The CDR3 region has the DNA TGTGCCAGTAGTTGGACAGGGCTTAATGAAAAACTGTTTTTT.

The rearrangement links TRBV6-1 to TRBJ2-6, with D maybe TRBD1 (5 bases). Germline loops: CDR1 MNHNS, CDR2 SASEGT. V was clipped by 4 bases and J by 0 bases, with 10 bases between them. There are 16 residues in the CDR3. This CDR3 is CASSVVQGSGANVLTF. DNA for the CDR3: TGTGCCAGCAGTGTGGTTCAGGGCTCTGGGGCCAACGTCCTGACTTTC.

The rearrangement joins TRBV7-9 to TRBJ2-5, with TRBD2 matching 14 bases. J lost 4 bases, V lost 6 bases, and 7 bases had no gene match. The CDR3 is 16 amino acids. Germline-derived CDR1 and CDR2 are SEHNR and FQNEAQ (reference sequence). CDR3 loop: CASRAGTSGRRETQYF. The CDR3 nucleotides are TGTGCCAGCAGGGCCGGGACTAGCGGGAGACGAGAGACCCAGTACTTC.